These T cell receptor beta chains were read from a single sample in a study of T cell repertoires in cytomegalovirus infection. Each CDR3 protein gets one entry after TCRdb re-called the reads with MiXCR. The sample has 160,000 or so distinct CDR3 sequences; roughly a quarter are singletons. The sample taken for sequencing was PBMCs. The receptors derive from a human donor in good health (CMV status not recorded). Some clones in this sample may be carry-over from other donors' samples. The CDR3 runs from the conserved cysteine through the conserved F or W. D genes are given only for firm matches. Some rows have no size entry. The others give once, few or many, or a class for an expanded clone.

V: TRBV11-3; size: few; D: TRBD2; length: 14; J: TRBJ2-1; DNA: TGTGCCAGCTACTTCGGGACTAGCGTGCCTGAGCAGTTCTTC; CDR3: CASYFGTSVPEQFF
V: TRBV20-1; size: few; D: NA; length: 11; J: TRBJ1-2; DNA: TGCAGTGACAGAGGGGCTTATGGCTACACCTTC; CDR3: CSDRGAYGYTF
V: TRBV12-3/TRBV12-4; size: few; D: NA; length: 12; J: TRBJ1-6; DNA: TGTGCCAGCAGTTCCTTTTCTTCACCCCTCCACTTT; CDR3: CASSSFSSPLHF
V: TRBV7-2; size: many; D: NA; length: 14; J: TRBJ2-7; DNA: TGTGCCAGCAGCCTCGGCGGGCGCTCCTACGAGCAGTACTTC; CDR3: CASSLGGRSYEQYF
V: TRBV20-1; size: few; D: NA; length: 13; J: TRBJ1-5; DNA: TGCAGTGCTAGAGATGTGGGGGATCAGCCCCAGCATTTT; CDR3: CSARDVGDQPQHF
V: TRBV4-1; size: NA; D: TRBD1; length: 16; J: TRBJ1-6; DNA: TGCGCCAGCAGCTCCAGAAGCGGACAGGGATATTCACCCCTCCACTTT; CDR3: CASSSRSGQGYSPLHF
V: TRBV28; size: NA; D: NA; length: 13; J: TRBJ2-7; DNA: TGTGCCAGCACCGTCTCCGGGGCCTACGAGCAGTACTTC; CDR3: CASTVSGAYEQYF
V: TRBV7-6; size: NA; D: TRBD2; length: 14; J: TRBJ2-5; DNA: TGTGCCAGCAGCCCCCGGACTAGCGGCGAGACCCAGTACTTC; CDR3: CASSPRTSGETQYF
V: TRBV19; size: few; D: TRBD1; length: 15; J: TRBJ1-6; DNA: TGTGCCAGTAGTCCGGGGACAGGCCCTGGTTCACCCCTCCACTTT; CDR3: CASSPGTGPGSPLHF
V: TRBV11-2; size: few; D: TRBD2; length: 15; J: TRBJ2-1; DNA: TGTGCCAGCAGATCGACTAGCGGGAGGATCAATGAGCAGTTCTTC; CDR3: CASRSTSGRINEQFF
V: TRBV28; size: NA; D: TRBD1; length: 15; J: TRBJ2-2; DNA: TGTGCCAGCGTAGGGGACAGGAGAACCCTAAGGGAGCTGTTTTTT; CDR3: CASVGDRRTLRELFF
V: TRBV7-2; size: many; D: NA; length: 16; J: TRBJ1-2; DNA: TGTGCCAGCAGCTTAGGCGCGGTAGGGAATTCCTATGGCTACACCTTC; CDR3: CASSLGAVGNSYGYTF
V: TRBV7-9; size: many; D: NA; length: 12; J: TRBJ2-7; DNA: TGTGCCAGCAGCGGCCGGACAGACGAGCAGTACTTC; CDR3: CASSGRTDEQYF
V: TRBV29-1; size: NA; D: TRBD1; length: 20; J: TRBJ2-1; DNA: TGCAGCGTTGAATCGGGTGGGGACAGGGACCTAATTCTCTCCTACAATGAGCAGTTCTTC; CDR3: CSVESGGDRDLILSYNEQFF
V: TRBV2; size: NA; D: NA; length: 13; J: TRBJ1-6; DNA: TGTGCCAGCGGCAGTACGGATAATTCACCCCTCCACTTT; CDR3: CASGSTDNSPLHF
V: TRBV4-3; size: NA; D: NA; length: 16; J: TRBJ2-2; DNA: TGCGCCAGCAGCCAAGAAAGGGGCGGGTCCACCGGGGAGCTGTTTTTT; CDR3: CASSQERGGSTGELFF
V: TRBV7-2; size: many; D: NA; length: 12; J: TRBJ1-5; DNA: TGTGCCAGCAGCGGTTCGAATCAGCCCCAGCATTTT; CDR3: CASSGSNQPQHF
V: TRBV7-8; size: many; D: NA; length: 16; J: TRBJ1-4; DNA: TGTGCCAGCAGCCGATTTGAACAGGTTATTAATGAAAAACTGTTTTTT; CDR3: CASSRFEQVINEKLFF
V: TRBV30; size: NA; D: TRBD2; length: 16; J: TRBJ2-3; DNA: TGTGCCTGGAGTGTACGGGCGGGGGACCCGGGAGATACGCAGTATTTT; CDR3: CAWSVRAGDPGDTQYF
V: TRBV7-2; size: many; D: NA; length: 15; J: TRBJ2-2; DNA: TGTGCCAGCAGCGGTGGACTTTCGAACACCGGGGAGCTGTTTTTT; CDR3: CASSGGLSNTGELFF
V: TRBV19; size: NA; D: NA; length: 12; J: TRBJ2-1; DNA: TGTGCCACCTACACCTCCTACAATGAGCAGTTCTTC; CDR3: CATYTSYNEQFF
V: TRBV7-9; size: NA; D: NA; length: 15; J: TRBJ2-3; DNA: TGTGCCAGCAGCTCCTTTCGAACTAGCACAGATACGCAGTATTTT; CDR3: CASSSFRTSTDTQYF
V: TRBV29-1; size: NA; D: TRBD1; length: 16; J: TRBJ2-3; DNA: TGCAGCGTTGAAGTTATCCGGGGACAGGGAACAGATACGCAGTATTTT; CDR3: CSVEVIRGQGTDTQYF
V: TRBV6-6; size: NA; D: TRBD1; length: 15; J: TRBJ1-3; DNA: TGTGCCAGCAGTTACGGGACAGGCTCTGGAAACACCATATATTTT; CDR3: CASSYGTGSGNTIYF
V: TRBV4-3; size: many; D: TRBD2; length: 15; J: TRBJ2-7; DNA: TGCGCCAGCAGCCAACTAGCGGGAGGTTCGAGCGAGCAGTACTTC; CDR3: CASSQLAGGSSEQYF
V: TRBV30; size: few; D: NA; length: 12; J: TRBJ1-1; DNA: TGTGCCTGGAGGCAGGGCGGCGGTGAAGCTTTCTTT; CDR3: CAWRQGGGEAFF
V: TRBV12-3/TRBV12-4; size: few; D: TRBD1; length: 13; J: TRBJ1-2; DNA: TGTGCCAGCAGTTTATTGGACAGGGATGGCTACACCTTC; CDR3: CASSLLDRDGYTF
V: TRBV11-2; size: few; D: NA; length: 14; J: TRBJ1-4; DNA: TGTGCCAGCAGCTTGGATGGCAGGAATGAAAAACTGTTTTTT; CDR3: CASSLDGRNEKLFF
V: TRBV5-1; size: few; D: NA; length: 15; J: TRBJ2-7; DNA: TGCGCCAGCGCCAACGACGGGCCCATCCGGGGGGAGCAGTACTTC; CDR3: CASANDGPIRGEQYF